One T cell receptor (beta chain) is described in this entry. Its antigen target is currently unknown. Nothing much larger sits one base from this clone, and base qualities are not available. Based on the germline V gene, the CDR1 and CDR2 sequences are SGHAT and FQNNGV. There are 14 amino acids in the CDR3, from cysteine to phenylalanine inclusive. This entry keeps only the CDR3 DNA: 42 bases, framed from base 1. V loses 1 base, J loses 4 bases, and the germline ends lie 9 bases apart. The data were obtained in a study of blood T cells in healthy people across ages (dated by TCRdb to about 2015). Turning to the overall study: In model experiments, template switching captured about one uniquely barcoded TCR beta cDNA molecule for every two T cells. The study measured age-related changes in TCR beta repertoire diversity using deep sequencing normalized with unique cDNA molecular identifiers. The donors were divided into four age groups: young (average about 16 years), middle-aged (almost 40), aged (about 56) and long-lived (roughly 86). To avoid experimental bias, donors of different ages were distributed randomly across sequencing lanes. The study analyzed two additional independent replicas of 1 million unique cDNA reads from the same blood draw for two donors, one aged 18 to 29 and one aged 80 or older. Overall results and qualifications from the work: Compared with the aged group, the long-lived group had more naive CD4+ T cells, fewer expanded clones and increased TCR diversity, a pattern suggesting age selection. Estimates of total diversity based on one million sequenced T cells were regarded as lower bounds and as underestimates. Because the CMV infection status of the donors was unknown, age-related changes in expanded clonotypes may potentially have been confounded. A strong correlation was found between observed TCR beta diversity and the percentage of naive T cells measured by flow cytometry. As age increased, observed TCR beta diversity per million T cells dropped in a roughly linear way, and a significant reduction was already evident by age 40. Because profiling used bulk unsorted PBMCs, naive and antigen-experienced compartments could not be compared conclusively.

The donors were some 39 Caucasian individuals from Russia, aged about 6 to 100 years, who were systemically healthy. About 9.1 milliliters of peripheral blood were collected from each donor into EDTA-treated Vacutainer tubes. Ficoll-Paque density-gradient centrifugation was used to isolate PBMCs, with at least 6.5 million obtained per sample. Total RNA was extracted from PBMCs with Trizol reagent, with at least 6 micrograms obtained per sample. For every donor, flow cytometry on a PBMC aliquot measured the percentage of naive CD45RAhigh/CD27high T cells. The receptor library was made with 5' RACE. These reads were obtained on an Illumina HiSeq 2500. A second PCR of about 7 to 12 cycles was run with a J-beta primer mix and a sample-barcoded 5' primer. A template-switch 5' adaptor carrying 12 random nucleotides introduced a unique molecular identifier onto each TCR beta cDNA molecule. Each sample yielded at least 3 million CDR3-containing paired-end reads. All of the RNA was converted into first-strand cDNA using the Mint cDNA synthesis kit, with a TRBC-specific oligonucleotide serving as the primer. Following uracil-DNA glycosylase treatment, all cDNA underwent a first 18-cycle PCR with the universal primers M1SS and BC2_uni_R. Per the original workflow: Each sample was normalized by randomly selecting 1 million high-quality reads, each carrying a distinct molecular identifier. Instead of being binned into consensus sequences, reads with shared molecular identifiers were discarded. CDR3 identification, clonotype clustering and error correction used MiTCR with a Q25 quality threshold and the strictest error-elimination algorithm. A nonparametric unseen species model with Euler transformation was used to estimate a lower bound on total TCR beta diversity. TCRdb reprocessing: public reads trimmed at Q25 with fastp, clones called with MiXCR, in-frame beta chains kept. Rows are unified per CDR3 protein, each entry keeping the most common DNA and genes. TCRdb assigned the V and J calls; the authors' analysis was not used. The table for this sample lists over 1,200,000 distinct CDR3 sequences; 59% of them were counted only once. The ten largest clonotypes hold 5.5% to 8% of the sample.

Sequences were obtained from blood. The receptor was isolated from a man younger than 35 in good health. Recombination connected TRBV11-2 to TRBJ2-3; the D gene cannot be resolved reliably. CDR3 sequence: CASSLVPSADTQYF. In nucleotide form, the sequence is TGTGCCAGCAGCTTAGTTCCTAGTGCAGATACGCAGTATTTT.